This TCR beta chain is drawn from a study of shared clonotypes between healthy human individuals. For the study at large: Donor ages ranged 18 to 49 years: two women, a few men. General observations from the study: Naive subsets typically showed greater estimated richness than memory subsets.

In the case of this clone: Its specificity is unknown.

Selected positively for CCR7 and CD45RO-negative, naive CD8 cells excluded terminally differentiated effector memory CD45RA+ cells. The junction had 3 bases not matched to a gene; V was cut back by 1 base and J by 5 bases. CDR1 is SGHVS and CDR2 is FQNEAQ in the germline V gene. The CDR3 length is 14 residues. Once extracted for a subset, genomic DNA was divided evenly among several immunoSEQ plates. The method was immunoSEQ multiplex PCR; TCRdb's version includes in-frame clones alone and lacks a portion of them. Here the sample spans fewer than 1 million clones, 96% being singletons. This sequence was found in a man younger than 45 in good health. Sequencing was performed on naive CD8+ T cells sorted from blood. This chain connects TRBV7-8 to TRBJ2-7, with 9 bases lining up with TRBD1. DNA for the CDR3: TGTGCCAGCAGCTTAGGGACAGGGGACCACGAGCAGTACTTC. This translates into CASSLGTGDHEQYF.